This entry lists 32 T cell receptor beta chains sequenced from one sample in a study of T cell repertoires in cytomegalovirus infection. Their recognized antigens are unknown. TCRdb itself ran the reads through MiXCR, one entry per CDR3 protein. The sample has around 570,000 distinct CDR3 sequences; almost 40% are singletons. Source: cultured PBMCs, taken from culture after CMV antigen stimulation. All receptors come from a human donor in good health (CMV status not recorded). Some clones in this sample may be carry-over from other donors' samples.

A few counts support this clonotype. This chain uses TRBV30 with TRBJ1-2; D is uncertain. Germline V gene lookup returns CDR1 GTSNPN and CDR2 SVGIG (reference sequence). V was pared by 0 bases and J by 6 bases, with 11 bases between. The CDR3 is 13 amino acids. DNA of the CDR3: TGTGCCTGGAGTGTGGGTCTGGCGGATGGCTACACCTTC. Translating it yields CAWSVGLADGYTF.

Here the CDR3 DNA reads TGTGCCAGCAGCCAAGAACCTACAGGGGCCCTCTACAATGAGCAGTTCTTC. Translating it yields CASSQEPTGALYNEQFF. V is TRBV14 and J is TRBJ2-1; 7 nucleotides align to TRBD1. Germline V gives CDR1 SGHDN, CDR2 FVKESK. This CDR3 comprises 17 residues. Trimming at V came to 0 bases and at J to 3 bases, leaving 8 bases not matched to a gene.

The rearrangement joins TRBV6-5 to TRBJ2-3, with D possibly matching TRBD2 (5 bases). The CDR3 loop spans 16 amino acids. The V end was cut by 5 bases, the J end by 1 base, with 16 bases between. CDR1 is MNHEY and CDR2 is SVGAGI in the germline V gene. CDR3 in DNA: TGTGCCAGCAGTCAGACTATGCCTCAACGCACAGATACGCAGTATTTT. Translating it yields CASSQTMPQRTDTQYF.

The rearrangement joins TRBV7-9 to TRBJ1-1; D gene unclear. In germline, CDR1 is SEHNR, CDR2 FQNEAQ (reference sequence). V was trimmed by 7 bases and J by 14 bases, leaving 20 bases between them. CDR3 length: 12 amino acids. CDR3 in amino acids: CASTNIALMSFF. CDR3 coding DNA: TGTGCCAGCACCAACATAGCCTTAATGTCCTTCTTT.

The chain recombines TRBV7-9 with TRBJ2-5, with D possibly matching TRBD2 (6 bases). The CDR3 totals 16 residues. The germline V gene has CDR1 SEHNR and CDR2 FQNEAQ (reference sequence). Trimming removed 5 bases from V and 5 bases from J, with 21 bases in between. The CDR3 sequence: CASSLGPSVVVETQYF. The CDR3 DNA reads TGTGCCAGCAGCCTGGGTCCTAGCGTGGTTGTTGAGACCCAGTACTTC.

The chain couples TRBV12-3 or TRBV12-4 to TRBJ2-2, with D unresolved. This CDR3 is 11 amino acids long. V lost 7 bases, J lost 4 bases, and 4 bases lay in between. The CDR3 DNA follows: TGTGCCAGCACGCCCACCGGGGAGCTGTTTTTT. Translated: CASTPTGELFF.

This chain joins TRBV7-4 and TRBJ2-7; possibly TRBD1 or TRBD2 for D (5 bases each). The ends were cut back, 10 bases at V and 3 bases at J, with 19 bases in the middle. Per germline, CDR1 SGHVT and CDR2 SQSDAQ. This CDR3 spans 14 amino acids. The CDR3 DNA reads TGTGCCACGGCCCGTGGGGAGAGGGGCTACGAGCAGTACTTC. Amino acid sequence: CATARGERGYEQYF. The full variable domain, rest sourced from reference TRBV7-4 and TRBJ2-7, is GAGVSQSPRYKVAKRGRDVALRCDSISGHVTLYWYRQTLGQGSEVLTYSQSDAQRDKSGRPSGRFSAERPERSVSTLKIQRTEQGDSAVYLCATARGERGYEQYFGPGTRLTVT.

The genes are TRBV6-6 and TRBJ2-3; 9 positions agree with TRBD2. Trimming at V came to 4 bases and at J to 4 bases, leaving 12 bases not matched to a gene. The germline V gene encodes CDR1 MNHNY and CDR2 SVGAGI (reference sequence). The CDR3 is 17 residues long. The CDR3 coding sequence is TGTGCCAGCAGTTCAACTCGATCAGCGGGAGGATCAGATACGCAGTATTTT. Its translation is CASSSTRSAGGSDTQYF.

The chain couples TRBV4-2 to TRBJ1-4; D gene unclear. Germline V gene lookup returns CDR1 LGHNA and CDR2 YNFKEQ. Trimming removed 5 bases from V and 7 bases from J, with 14 bases in between. This CDR3 comprises 14 residues. DNA for the CDR3: TGTGCCAGCAGCAGCCGGGATTCCAGTGAAAAACTGTTTTTT. It specifies CASSSRDSSEKLFF.

This clonotype has ten or more counts. The chain employs TRBV6-1 and TRBJ2-5, with unresolved D. The CDR3 consists of 14 residues. Germline V gene data show CDR1 as MNHNS and CDR2 as SASEGT. The V gene lost 6 bases and the J gene lost 5 bases, with 16 bases spanning the gap. The CDR3 sequence is CASSLLAARETQYF. The CDR3 bases are TGTGCCAGCAGCCTTTTGGCTGCCCGGGAGACCCAGTACTTC.

This clonotype was observed many times. The gene calls are TRBV7-2 and TRBJ2-1; D remains unclear. Looked up from germline, CDR1 is SGHTA and CDR2 is FQGNSA. Trimming left V 1 base short and J 4 bases short, with 8 bases between. This CDR3 contains 14 residues. The CDR3 region has the DNA TGTGCCAGCAGCTTAGGACAAGTTTACAATGAGCAGTTCTTC. As protein: CASSLGQVYNEQFF.

The sample holds a few counts of this clonotype. This rearrangement joins TRBV12-3 or TRBV12-4 to TRBJ2-3, with 9 bases aligning to TRBD2. CDR3 length: 14 amino acids. With 7 bases clipped from V and 4 bases from J, the junction kept 6 bases outside the gene matches. CDR3 sequence reads: CASTGTSRPDTQYF. The CDR3 bases are TGTGCCAGCACCGGGACTAGCCGACCAGATACGCAGTATTTT.

This clonotype was observed a handful of times. This sequence joins TRBV19 and TRBJ2-2, with TRBD2 as a possible D gene (5 bases). CDR3 length: 14 residues. Trimming removed 4 bases at V and 4 bases at J, with 10 bases between. Germline CDR1 and CDR2: LNHDA and SQIVND (reference sequence). DNA of the CDR3: TGTGCCAGTAGTAGAACTAGATTCACCGGGGAGCTGTTTTTT. Encoded protein: CASSRTRFTGELFF.

This clonotype was observed a few times. This rearrangement joins TRBV7-2 to TRBJ2-2, with 9 bases lining up with TRBD2. The ends lost 3 bases at V and 4 bases at J; junction bases unmatched: 3. This CDR3 is 15 amino acids long. The germline V gene has CDR1 SGHTA and CDR2 FQGNSA. DNA for the CDR3: TGTGCCAGCAGCTTCACTAGCGGGTCCACCGGGGAGCTGTTTTTT. It encodes CASSFTSGSTGELFF.

This clonotype was seen more than once but under ten times. The gene calls are TRBV7-2 and TRBJ2-2; TRBD1 is a possible D gene (5 bases). CDR1 SGHTA and CDR2 FQGNSA come from the germline V gene. CDR3 length: 12 amino acids. Trimming removed 5 bases at V and 8 bases at J, with 9 bases between. The CDR3 reads CASSKGVGELFF. CDR3 sequence (DNA): TGTGCCAGCAGCAAAGGGGTTGGGGAGCTGTTTTTT.

The rearrangement links TRBV4-1 to TRBJ1-5; D call uncertain. This CDR3 comprises 16 residues. Trimming shortened V by 1 base and J by 0 bases, and 10 bases separated the two germline ends. Germline CDR1 reads MGHRA; CDR2 reads YSYEKL. The CDR3 sequence: CASSQGPLYSNQPQHF. The CDR3 DNA sequence: TGCGCCAGCAGCCAAGGTCCACTATATAGCAATCAGCCCCAGCATTTT.

This rearrangement joins TRBV19 to TRBJ2-1; either TRBD1 or TRBD2 may supply D (6 bases each). CDR1 and CDR2 from the germline V gene are LNHDA and SQIVND (reference sequence). Trimming took off 7 bases at V and 1 base at J, with 17 bases between the two ends. The CDR3 covers 16 residues. The CDR3 loop reads CASTARPGASYNEQFF. DNA of the CDR3: TGTGCCAGTACCGCCCGGCCGGGGGCTTCCTACAATGAGCAGTTCTTC.

The chain employs TRBV7-2 and TRBJ1-2, with 12 positions matching TRBD1. The CDR3 loop spans 15 amino acids. The V gene end was trimmed by 10 bases and the J gene end by 8 bases; junction bases not matched to a gene: 14. Germline CDR1 is SGHTA and CDR2 is FQGNSA. The DNA of the CDR3 is TGTGCCACCACGGTTAGGGATGGGACAGGGGGCGGCTACACCTTC. It codes for CATTVRDGTGGGYTF. Full variable domain (remainder filled in from reference TRBV7-2 and TRBJ1-2): GAGVSQSPSNKVTEKGKDVELRCDPISGHTALYWYRQSLGQGLEFLIYFQGNSAPDKSGLPSDRFSAERTGGSVSTLTIQRTQQEDSAVYLCATTVRDGTGGGYTFGSGTRLTVV.

This clonotype was counted only a few times. This rearrangement joins TRBV12-5 to TRBJ2-2; a weak D match, TRBD2 (5 bases). Looked up from germline, CDR1 is LGHNT and CDR2 is FRNRAP. There are 17 residues in the CDR3. V lost 2 bases, J lost 4 bases, and 17 bases lay in between. As DNA, the CDR3 is TGTGCTAGTGGTTTGCCCTCTGTTCGGGGTATCACCGGGGAGCTGTTTTTT. Protein sequence: CASGLPSVRGITGELFF. Full variable domain (remainder filled in from reference TRBV12-5 and TRBJ2-2): DARVTQTPRHKVTEMGQEVTMRCQPILGHNTVFWYRQTMMQGLELLAYFRNRAPLDDSGMPKDRFSAEMPDATLATLKIQPSEPRDSAVYFCASGLPSVRGITGELFFGEGSRLTVL.

This clonotype was counted many times. This chain links TRBV7-6 with TRBJ2-3; 16 nucleotides line up with TRBD2. The V gene's germline CDR1 is SGHVS and CDR2 FNYEAQ. V dropped 5 bases and J dropped 7; count of bases not matched to a gene: 12. This CDR3 comprises 18 residues. The CDR3 sequence: CASSRQTGLAGGLNTQYF. The CDR3 nucleotides read TGTGCCAGCAGCCGCCAAACGGGACTAGCGGGGGGGCTAAATACGCAGTATTTT.

Regarding this clonotype: A junction end diverges from the germline sequence, so it may reflect a read error. The chain links TRBV11-2 to TRBJ2-1; D is uncertain. This CDR3 is 16 amino acids long. Germline assignment: CDR1 SGHAT and CDR2 FQNNGV. The DNA for the CDR3 is TGTGCCAGCAGCCCAACCATTAGGCAAACCTACAACGAGCAGTTCTTC. This gives the protein CASSPTIRQTYNEQFF.

This clonotype has ten or more counts. The rearrangement links TRBV7-8 to TRBJ1-6, with 8 bases aligning to TRBD1. The V gene end was trimmed by 1 base and the J gene end by 3 bases; junction bases not matched to a gene: 8. Germline-derived CDR1 and CDR2 are SGHVS and FQNEAQ. The CDR3 length is 18 residues. The chain's CDR3 is CASSLGWGQARYNSPLHF. CDR3 DNA sequence: TGTGCCAGCAGCTTAGGCTGGGGACAGGCTCGCTATAATTCACCCCTCCACTTT.

The V gene is TRBV10-3, the J gene TRBJ2-7; D is undetermined. Germline loops: CDR1 ENHRY, CDR2 SYGVKD. The CDR3 sequence is 11 residues long. V lost 3 bases and J 4 bases, leaving 4 bases between the germline ends. The CDR3 nucleotides read TGTGCCATCAGTGACATTTACGAGCAGTACTTC. Translating it yields CAISDIYEQYF.

The rearrangement uses TRBV6-8 and TRBJ2-1; D gene uncertain. V lost 6 bases to trimming and J lost 9 bases, with 12 bases between them. CDR1 is MNHGY, CDR2 SAAAGT, per germline. There are 12 residues in the CDR3. CDR3 protein: CASSWRWGEQFF. The CDR3 DNA reads as TGTGCCAGCAGCTGGCGATGGGGTGAGCAGTTCTTC.

V gene TRBV2 combines with J gene TRBJ1-2, with 7 bases aligning to TRBD1. The CDR3 consists of 15 residues. V lost 4 bases to trimming and J lost 7 bases; unmatched junction nucleotides: 12. Germline lookup yields CDR1 SNHLY and CDR2 FYNNEI. The CDR3 DNA follows: TGTGCCAGCAGTGGACGAACACAGGGGCCTAGTGGCTACACCTTC. The encoded protein is CASSGRTQGPSGYTF. Drawing the rest from reference TRBV2 and TRBJ1-2, the complete variable domain is EPEVTQTPSHQVTQMGQEVILRCVPISNHLYFYWYRQILGQKVEFLVSFYNNEISEKSEIFDDQFSVERPDGSNFTLKIRSTKLEDSAMYFCASSGRTQGPSGYTFGSGTRLTVV.

The gene calls are TRBV19 and TRBJ2-5; no reliable D call. The CDR3 is 13 amino acids. Germline V lookup: CDR1 LNHDA, CDR2 SQIVND (reference sequence). V lost 4 bases to trimming and J lost 2 bases, with 8 bases between them. The CDR3 spells CASSTNSQETQYF. In nucleotides, the CDR3 is TGTGCCAGTAGTACGAACAGTCAAGAGACCCAGTACTTC.

This clonotype was seen a handful of times. The rearrangement joins TRBV7-2 to TRBJ1-5; tentative D call: TRBD1 (5 bases). Germline assignment: CDR1 SGHTA and CDR2 FQGNSA. The V and J ends lost 2 bases and 1 base respectively, with 24 bases between them. CDR3 length equals 20 residues. The CDR3 reads CASSLKCTWRLWGSNQPQHF. CDR3 coding DNA: TGTGCCAGCAGCTTAAAATGTACGTGGCGCCTTTGGGGGAGCAATCAGCCCCAGCATTTT.

This clonotype was detected only a few times. The rearrangement joins TRBV27 to TRBJ1-1; 7 nucleotides line up with TRBD1. There are 14 residues in the CDR3. Trimming took 5 bases from V and 5 from J; bases not matched to a gene: 8. Germline V lookup: CDR1 MNHEY, CDR2 SMNVEV (reference sequence). CDR3 sequence reads: CASSPASTGTEAFF. Here the CDR3 DNA reads TGTGCCAGCAGTCCCGCCTCGACAGGGACTGAAGCTTTCTTT.

This clonotype was found a few times. At one end the junction does not follow the germline gene, possibly because of a read error. V is TRBV7-2 and J is TRBJ2-1, with TRBD1 as a possible D gene (7 bases). The CDR3 runs 12 residues. CDR1 is SGHTA and CDR2 is FQGNSA in the germline V gene. The CDR3 loop is CASSYGQGGQSF. DNA of the CDR3: TGTGCCAGCAGCTATGGTCAGGGGGGCCAATCCTTC.

Written as DNA, the CDR3 is TGTGCCACCAGCAGAGATGGGGTTCAGCCCCAGCATTTT. Protein sequence: CATSRDGVQPQHF. The chain links TRBV15 to TRBJ1-5; D is undetermined. Germline V gene data show CDR1 as LNHNV and CDR2 as YYDKDF (reference sequence). V gave up 0 bases and J gave up 6 bases, with 6 bases separating them. CDR3 size: 13 residues.

The chain employs TRBV6-1 and TRBJ1-5, with D possibly matching TRBD1 (5 bases). V was shortened by 4 bases and J by 5 bases, with 9 bases between the two germline ends. The CDR3 extends over 13 amino acids. Germline lookup yields CDR1 MNHNS and CDR2 SASEGT. The DNA of the CDR3 is TGTGCCAGCAGTGTGGGGGACGATCAGCCCCAGCATTTT. Its translation: CASSVGDDQPQHF.

CDR3 coding DNA: TGTGCCATCAGTGACAAGTGGAGAACTGAAGCTTTCTTT. It translates to CAISDKWRTEAFF. The chain employs TRBV10-3 and TRBJ1-1; D is ambiguous. With 3 bases removed from V and 5 bases from J, the gap between germline ends came to 10 bases. The germline gives CDR1 ENHRY, CDR2 SYGVKD. The CDR3 sequence is 13 residues long.